Listed below are T cell receptor beta chains from one sample, sequenced in a study of beta chain features in type 1 diabetes. Sequenced by immunoSEQ multiplex PCR; TCRdb stores in-frame clones only, minus some. The table includes a few hundred thousand clones, roughly an eighth detected once. Sequenced: naive CD4+ T cells from blood. The receptors here all came from a man aged 30 to 45 with type 1 diabetes. Both conserved end residues are part of each CDR3. The order of the fields is D gene, V gene, clone size, J gene, CDR3 DNA, CDR3 protein. A D gene is named only where the DNA matches it firmly. Clone size is stated in some rows and not others, as once, few, many or a class when expanded.

d_gene: -; v_gene: TRBV28; abundance: -; j_gene: TRBJ2-7; CDR3nt: TGTGCCAGCAGTTTTTTCGGTAGTGGCCAGGGAGGCGAGCAGTACTTC; CDR3aa: CASSFFGSGQGGEQYF
d_gene: TRBD2; v_gene: TRBV7-2; abundance: few; j_gene: TRBJ2-7; CDR3nt: TGTGCCAGCAAGCTGGACGGGACTAGCGGGAGCTACGAGCAGTACTTC; CDR3aa: CASKLDGTSGSYEQYF
d_gene: TRBD1; v_gene: TRBV30; abundance: few; j_gene: TRBJ2-5; CDR3nt: TGTGCTCGGACAGGGGGGTACCAAGAGACCCAGTACTTC; CDR3aa: CARTGGYQETQYF
d_gene: -; v_gene: TRBV4-2; abundance: -; j_gene: TRBJ1-2; CDR3nt: TGTGCCAGCAGCCCTAACCGCGCGGACTATGGCTACACCTTC; CDR3aa: CASSPNRADYGYTF
d_gene: -; v_gene: TRBV4-2; abundance: few; j_gene: TRBJ2-3; CDR3nt: TGTGCCAGCAGCGCTCTTAGCACTCCCGATAGCACAGATACGCAGTATTTT; CDR3aa: CASSALSTPDSTDTQYF
d_gene: -; v_gene: TRBV6-5; abundance: -; j_gene: TRBJ2-1; CDR3nt: TGTGCCAGCACGGATGAGCAGTTCTTC; CDR3aa: CASTDEQFF
d_gene: -; v_gene: TRBV6-6; abundance: few; j_gene: TRBJ2-3; CDR3nt: TGTGCCAGCAGCGTCAGGGGAGATACGCAGTATTTT; CDR3aa: CASSVRGDTQYF
d_gene: TRBD2; v_gene: TRBV5-4; abundance: few; j_gene: TRBJ2-3; CDR3nt: TGTGCCAGCAGCTCGGGACTAGAGACGCAGTATTTT; CDR3aa: CASSSGLETQYF
d_gene: TRBD2; v_gene: TRBV5-1; abundance: -; j_gene: TRBJ2-1; CDR3nt: TGCGCCAGCAGCTTTGATCCTCCGGGACTAGCGGGTGCTCCTCGTGATGAGCAGTTCTTC; CDR3aa: CASSFDPPGLAGAPRDEQFF
d_gene: TRBD2; v_gene: TRBV7-8; abundance: -; j_gene: TRBJ2-1; CDR3nt: TGTGCCAGCAGCTTAGTAGCGGGGGGAAACTCCTACAATGAGCAGTTCTTC; CDR3aa: CASSLVAGGNSYNEQFF
d_gene: TRBD1; v_gene: TRBV9; abundance: -; j_gene: TRBJ2-7; CDR3nt: TGTGCCAGCAGCCGCCGGGGACAGGGGGGCGAGCAGTACTTC; CDR3aa: CASSRRGQGGEQYF